This TCR beta chain was sequenced during a study of T cell repertoires in cytomegalovirus infection. The overall study: Recently identified HLA-C-restricted CMV epitopes and well-studied HLA-B-restricted CMV epitopes were used by the study. CMV infection and matching HLA type were both indicated by public TCR beta signatures.

This CDR3 spans 14 amino acids. Unmatched junction bases numbered 0, after V lost 8 bases and J lost 3 bases. Germline V gene lookup returns CDR1 MNHEY and CDR2 SVGEGT. This clonotype was picked up many times. Its antigen is not known. Findings and caveats of the study: CMV-specific TCR beta clonotypes restricted by HLA-C were the ones dominating the ex vivo response. Pooled public TCR beta family frequency picked out CMV carriers with the relevant HLA.

From the reads, TCRdb called clonotypes with MiXCR, one entry per CDR3 protein. The sample holds approximately 1,000,000 distinct CDR3 sequences, approximately 31% seen once. This TCR came from a human donor in good health (CMV status not recorded). Some clones in this sample may be carry-over from other donors' samples. This chain uses TRBV6-2 or TRBV6-3 with TRBJ2-1; 14 bases align to TRBD2. The sequenced sample was cultured CD8+ T cells from PBMCs, obtained from culture after CMV antigen stimulation. The CDR3 sequence: CASGTSGGYNEQFF. In nucleotides, the CDR3 is TGTGCCAGCGGGACTAGCGGGGGCTACAATGAGCAGTTCTTC.